Below, 27 T cell receptor beta chains from the same sample are listed, as sequenced in a study of blood T cell repertoires in COVID-19. Libraries were prepared by immunoSEQ multiplex PCR; TCRdb keeps only in-frame clonotypes and omits some of them. The table lists some 400,000 clones, 85% to 90% of them singletons. The source material was PBMCs or T cells enriched from blood (not recorded which). All receptors come from a woman aged 25 to 45 who had recovered from COVID-19.

J is TRBJ2-7 and V is TRBV6-5, with TRBD2 identical over 8 bases. The CDR3 runs 13 residues. Germline CDR1 and CDR2: MNHEY and SVGAGI. V shed 5 bases and J 4 bases; nucleotides not matched to a gene: 4. For the CDR3, the DNA is TGTGCCAGCAGTCGGACTAGCAGATACGAGCAGTACTTC. It encodes CASSRTSRYEQYF.

The chain is built from TRBV9 and TRBJ1-3; 7 bases match TRBD1. Germline V gene sequence: CDR1 SGDLS, CDR2 YYNGEE. The CDR3 runs to 13 residues. Germline trimming cut 0 bases from V and 8 bases from J; bases unmatched to any gene: 2. CDR3 bases: TGTGCCAGCAGCGTAGCAGGGGGGTACACCATATATTTT. Amino acids: CASSVAGGYTIYF.

This chain uses TRBV19 with TRBJ2-1; possible D gene TRBD2, 5 bases. There are 16 residues in the CDR3. Per the germline V gene, CDR1 is LNHDA and CDR2 is SQIVND (reference sequence). The V end was cut by 1 base, the J end by 2 bases, with 12 bases between. The CDR3 region has the DNA TGTGCCAGTAGTATAGGCCTAGCCGGCCCCTACAATGAGCAGTTCTTC. It specifies CASSIGLAGPYNEQFF.

This clone has just one count. The chain links TRBV5-8 to TRBJ2-5; D unresolved. Germline CDR1 and CDR2: SGHTS and YDEGEE. V lost 0 bases, J lost 4 bases, and 13 bases lay in between. The CDR3 is 15 amino acids. The CDR3 region has the DNA TGTGCCAGCAGCTTGGGGCGGTCCGTGGGAGAGACCCAGTACTTC. Translating it yields CASSLGRSVGETQYF. The full variable domain, rest sourced from reference TRBV5-8 and TRBJ2-5, is EAGVTQSPTHLIKTRGQQATLRCSPISGHTSVYWYQQALGLGLQFLLWYDEGEERNRGNFPPRFSGRQFPNYSSELNVNALELEDSALYLCASSLGRSVGETQYFGPGTRLLVL.

CDR3 amino acids: CAINNPGTANYGYTF. CDR3 DNA: TGTGCCATCAATAACCCCGGGACAGCTAACTATGGCTACACCTTC. The chain links TRBV10-3 to TRBJ1-2, with TRBD1 matching over 7 bases. Germline V gives CDR1 ENHRY, CDR2 SYGVKD. This CDR3 contains 15 residues. V dropped 7 bases and J dropped 0; count of bases not matched to a gene: 8.

This chain joins TRBV2 and TRBJ2-2; D may be TRBD1 (8 bases). The CDR3 loop spans 14 amino acids. Germline V gene data show CDR1 as SNHLY and CDR2 as FYNNEI. The V end was cut by 7 bases, the J end by 7 bases, with 16 bases between. The CDR3 sequence: CASTTTGEGGELFF. DNA for the CDR3: TGTGCCAGCACCACGACAGGGGAGGGCGGGGAGCTGTTTTTT.

The chain joins TRBV7-9 to TRBJ1-1; unclear D gene. The CDR3 has 12 residues. Germline V CDR1 and CDR2: SEHNR, FQNEAQ (reference sequence). V lost 7 bases to trimming and J lost 1 base, with 7 bases between them. The CDR3: CASTRENTEAFF. Here the CDR3 DNA reads TGTGCCAGCACACGGGAGAACACTGAAGCTTTCTTT.

The genes are TRBV7-3 and TRBJ2-5, with 13 nucleotides matching TRBD2. This CDR3 has 16 residues. Trimming cost V 5 bases and J 2 bases; bases outside gene matches: 5. Germline V gives CDR1 SGHTA, CDR2 FQGTGA. The CDR3 DNA reads as TGTGCCAGCAGCCACGGACTAGCGGGAGAACAAGAGACCCAGTACTTC. Translated: CASSHGLAGEQETQYF.

This chain joins TRBV7-8 and TRBJ1-1; a weak D match, TRBD1 (5 bases). Trimming left V 2 bases short and J 0 bases short, with 16 bases between. Per germline, CDR1 SGHVS and CDR2 FQNEAQ. This CDR3 comprises 17 residues. DNA for the CDR3: TGTGCCAGCAGCTTATTCGGGGGGAAAAAGATGAACACTGAAGCTTTCTTT. Encoded protein: CASSLFGGKKMNTEAFF. Filled out from reference TRBV7-8 and TRBJ1-1, the complete variable domain reads GAGVSQSPRYKVAKRGQDVALRCDPISGHVSLFWYQQALGQGPEFLTYFQNEAQLDKSGLPSDRFFAERPEGSVSTLKIQRTQQEDSAVYLCASSLFGGKKMNTEAFFGQGTRLTVV.

The J gene is TRBJ2-7, the V gene TRBV20-1, with 8 bases identical to TRBD1. From germline, CDR1 is DFQATT and CDR2 SNEGSKA (reference sequence). J was trimmed by 3 bases and V by 3 bases; bases with no gene match: 7. The CDR3 extends over 14 amino acids. CDR3 coding DNA: TGCAGTGCTAGTCGCGCAGGGGGCCTCTACGAGCAGTACTTC. The encoded protein is CSASRAGGLYEQYF.

This chain connects TRBV28 to TRBJ1-5; maybe TRBD1 (6 bases). This CDR3 has 14 residues. Trimming cost V 7 bases and J 9 bases, with 19 bases left between them. Germline assignment: CDR1 MDHEN and CDR2 SYDVKM. CDR3 sequence (DNA): TGTGCCAGCATCCTACAGGGTGGTGGTTCGCCCCAGCATTTT. It translates to CASILQGGGSPQHF.

The table lists this clone with a count of one. V and J are TRBV11-2 and TRBJ1-3; no clear D gene. CDR1 and CDR2 (germline): SGHAT, FQNNGV. The V end lost 5 bases, the J end lost 4 bases, and 12 bases lay between the germline ends. CDR3 length: 14 residues. The CDR3 region is CASSPSLFGNTIYF. Here the CDR3 DNA reads TGTGCCAGCAGCCCCTCACTCTTCGGAAACACCATATATTTT.

V and J are TRBV19 and TRBJ2-7, with 11 bases fitting TRBD2. Germline CDR1 LNHDA, CDR2 SQIVND (reference sequence). The CDR3 totals 16 residues. V was clipped by 3 bases and J by 3 bases; unmatched bases: 7. The CDR3 DNA follows: TGTGCCAGTAGTATCGGAGCTAGCGGGAGGAGCTACGAGCAGTACTTC. This sequence encodes CASSIGASGRSYEQYF.

V usage is TRBV18 and J usage is TRBJ2-5, with D unclear. Germline V gene sequence: CDR1 KGHSH, CDR2 LQKENI. V was trimmed by 1 base and J by 2 bases, leaving 5 bases between them. The length of the CDR3 is 13 residues. CDR3 in DNA: TGTGCCAGCTCACCACGTATGCAAGAGACCCAGTACTTC. Its translation is CASSPRMQETQYF.

The CDR3 is CASSLHAGPPDTQYF. In DNA form, the CDR3 reads TGTGCCAGCAGCTTACACGCAGGCCCGCCAGATACGCAGTATTTT. The J gene is TRBJ2-3, the V gene TRBV11-3; D is unclear. V was trimmed by 2 bases and J by 4 bases, leaving 13 bases between them. The CDR3 runs to 15 residues. Germline assignment: CDR1 SGHNT and CDR2 YENEEA.

The V call is TRBV3-1 (or the pseudogene TRBV3-2), the J call TRBJ1-1, with D perhaps TRBD1 (6 bases). Germline assignment: CDR1 LGHDT and CDR2 YNNKEL (reference sequence). CDR3 size: 16 residues. V shed 5 bases and J shed 4 bases, with 20 bases lying between them. CDR3 coding DNA: TGTGCCAGCAGCGTCCATTCAATTTTACAGGGCACTGAAGCTTTCTTT. Protein product: CASSVHSILQGTEAFF.

The rearrangement links TRBV15 to TRBJ2-7; D is possibly TRBD2 (5 bases). V was clipped by 0 bases and J by 2 bases, with 14 bases between them. The CDR3 is 16 amino acids. Germline V CDR1 and CDR2: LNHNV, YYDKDF (reference sequence). CDR3 sequence: CATSRDQYKRAYEQYF. The CDR3 region has the DNA TGTGCCACCAGCAGAGATCAATATAAGAGGGCCTACGAGCAGTACTTC.

The rearrangement joins TRBV5-6 to TRBJ2-3, with D maybe TRBD2 (7 bases). Trimming removed 5 bases from V and 2 bases from J, with 15 bases in between. CDR3 size: 15 residues. Germline loops: CDR1 SGHDT, CDR2 YYEEEE. The CDR3 DNA follows: TGTGCCAGCAGACCCGCGGGGGCGAACACAGATACGCAGTATTTT. Its translation is CASRPAGANTDTQYF.

J is TRBJ1-1 and V is TRBV7-2; TRBD1 matches at 7 bases. V dropped 5 bases and J dropped 3; count of bases not matched to a gene: 6. The CDR3 contains 14 residues. CDR1 and CDR2 (germline): SGHTA, FQGNSA. As DNA, the CDR3 is TGTGCCAGCAGCCGCCGGACAGGCTACACTGAAGCTTTCTTT. Its translation: CASSRRTGYTEAFF.

CDR3 coding DNA: TGTGCCAGCAGTTATCCAGGGGGAAACACAGATACGCAGTATTTT. Encoded protein: CASSYPGGNTDTQYF. The rearrangement links TRBV6-2 or TRBV6-3 to TRBJ2-3, with TRBD1 identical over 7 bases. V shed 3 bases and J 2 bases; nucleotides not matched to a gene: 5. This CDR3 is built from 15 residues. Per germline, CDR1 MNHEY and CDR2 SVGEGT.

This clone showed up just once. The V and J genes are TRBV7-9 and TRBJ2-7, with D uncertain. Germline CDR1 is SEHNR and CDR2 is FQNEAQ (reference sequence). Trimming took 4 bases from V and 7 from J, leaving 14 bases between them. The CDR3 contains 13 residues. The CDR3 coding sequence is TGTGCCAGCAGCTCCAACATGGGCGCAGAGCAGTACTTC. It is translated as CASSSNMGAEQYF.

Only a few counts were recorded for this clone. The chain is built from TRBV30 and TRBJ2-1; D not resolved. V shed 4 bases and J shed 0 bases, with 13 bases lying between them. This CDR3 comprises 15 residues. Germline CDR1 is GTSNPN and CDR2 is SVGIG (reference sequence). In DNA form, the CDR3 reads TGTGCCTGGACTTTGCAGCTAGGCTCCTACAATGAGCAGTTCTTC. Protein: CAWTLQLGSYNEQFF.

V usage is TRBV3-1 (or the pseudogene TRBV3-2) and J usage is TRBJ1-5, with D tentatively TRBD1 (6 bases). CDR3 size: 11 residues. With 4 bases removed from V and 16 bases from J, the gap between germline ends came to 14 bases. Germline V gene sequence: CDR1 LGHDT, CDR2 YNNKEL (reference sequence). In DNA, the CDR3 is TGTGCCAGCAGCCCTTCGACAGGCAACCATTTT. It specifies CASSPSTGNHF.

This chain connects TRBV5-1 to TRBJ1-1; D not resolved. Germline values: CDR1 SGHRS, CDR2 YFSETQ. The CDR3 has 12 residues. The V and J ends lost 6 bases and 2 bases respectively, with 8 bases between them. Here the CDR3 reads CASTGVNTEAFF. The CDR3 DNA reads as TGCGCCAGCACCGGAGTAAACACTGAAGCTTTCTTT.

This clone was observed once. This rearrangement joins TRBV9 to TRBJ2-1; perhaps TRBD2 as D (5 bases). Looked up from germline, CDR1 is SGDLS and CDR2 is YYNGEE. The ends were cut back, 2 bases at V and 6 bases at J, with 12 bases in the middle. This CDR3 region has 14 residues. The CDR3 here is CASSVVGAPNEQFF. The CDR3 region has the DNA TGTGCCAGCAGCGTTGTGGGAGCCCCCAATGAGCAGTTCTTC.

The chain combines TRBV29-1 with TRBJ1-5; D is perhaps TRBD1 (6 bases). The germline V gene has CDR1 SQVTM and CDR2 ANQGSEA. The CDR3 has 14 amino acids. V dropped 4 bases and J dropped 5 bases, with 15 bases sitting between them. The CDR3 sequence: CSVAQGGRDQPQHF. CDR3 nucleotide sequence: TGCAGCGTTGCACAGGGTGGCCGTGATCAGCCCCAGCATTTT.

This sequence joins TRBV29-1 and TRBJ1-2; the D is unclear. Germline lookup yields CDR1 SQVTM and CDR2 ANQGSEA. Trimming took off 2 bases at V and 8 bases at J, with 15 bases between the two ends. CDR3 length equals 13 residues. In DNA, the CDR3 is TGCAGCGTTGAATGGACGGGGAAGGGAGGCTACACCTTC. As protein: CSVEWTGKGGYTF.